This T cell receptor beta chain was sequenced during a study of HIV-infected patients and healthy controls. Trimming at V came to 6 bases and at J to 5 bases, leaving 13 bases not matched to a gene. CDR3 length: 14 residues. The V gene's germline CDR1 is DFQATT and CDR2 SNEGSKA (reference sequence). TCRdb fed the 5' RACE reads into MiXCR, producing one record per CDR3 protein. The sample lists about 70,000 distinct CDR3 sequences; roughly a sixth were seen once. V and J are TRBV20-1 and TRBJ2-7; TRBD1 matches at 7 bases. Sequences were obtained from CD4+ T cells from blood. The receptor was derived from a human donor in good health. As DNA, the CDR3 is TGCAGTGCCCAGAGGGGGCCACAGGTTGACGAGCAGTACTTC. It encodes CSAQRGPQVDEQYF.